The T cell receptor beta chain under discussion was sequenced for a study of T cell changes during pregnancy in multiple sclerosis (dated 2019 in TCRdb). The study in broad terms: The study looked at changes in the T cell repertoire across pregnancy in women with multiple sclerosis.

On this clone: The antigen it binds to is not known. One base away there is no much larger clone; base qualities are not given.

The germline V gene (reference sequence) supplies CDR1 GTSNPN and CDR2 SVGIG. Taken from cysteine to phenylalanine, the CDR3 has 17 residues. Only CDR3 DNA is held: 51 bases, read in frame from base 1. Compared with germline, V lacks 0 bases and J lacks 1 base; bases without a gene match: 10. The library relied on the immunoSEQ multiplex PCR assay. Here the immuneACCESS table is served through TCRdb, limited to in-frame sequences with V and J called. Missing clones are a known gap in these copies; in checked studies unresolved V genes cover under half, and the rest lacks a known reason. In all, the sample holds some 77,000 clones, and more than 90% of those were seen once. Roughly 2.1% of the sample lies in the top ten.

This receptor was obtained from a female donor in good health, enrolled as a control in a pregnancy study. Specimen: peripheral blood, collected in the second trimester of pregnancy. The chain joins TRBV30 to TRBJ2-5; 8 junctional bases match TRBD2. The sequence in DNA is TGTGCCTGGAGTGTACCCGAACTAGCGGCATTCCAAGAGACCCAGTACTTC. The encoded protein is CAWSVPELAAFQETQYF.